Listed below are T cell receptor beta chains from one sample, sequenced in a study of beta chain features in type 1 diabetes. Profiling relied on immunoSEQ multiplex PCR, and the TCRdb table lists in-frame clones only, not all of them. The sample holds 360,000 or so clones, about 20% seen once. The material sequenced was naive CD4+ T cells from blood. The receptors come from a young woman in good health. Each CDR3 is given with its conserved first and last residue. A D gene is named only where the DNA matches it firmly.

D gene | V gene | CDR3 protein
. | TRBV5-1 | CASTLGGPSIEQFF
. | TRBV30 | CAWSVRGSEQYF
. | TRBV4-1 | CASSPLTGGGYEQYF
. | TRBV18 | CASSPGAGLTDTQYF
. | TRBV20-1 | CSLRENEQFF
. | TRBV5-1 | CASSLLSNRPETQYF
TRBD1 | TRBV30 | CAWRGGTGGNTIYF
. | TRBV29-1 | CSASNRVGGRNEQFF
. | TRBV5-1 | CASSLTQALGELFF
. | TRBV12-5 | CASGLVPNDLGQFF
. | TRBV7-3 | CASSPPGGYGYTF
TRBD1 | TRBV6-6 | CASSWPGDRVKTVF
. | TRBV5-6 | CASSAQQGYYEQYF
. | TRBV18 | CASSPRLASTDTQYF
. | TRBV5-1 | CASSLDGGVGNEQFF
. | TRBV29-1 | CSGSGTNYEQYF
TRBD2 | TRBV7-2 | CASSLPPYVQRGSTQYF